A single sample gave rise to the 12 T cell receptor beta chains below, sequenced in a study of neurological immune-mediated disorders. TCRdb processed the 5' RACE reads anew with MiXCR; each CDR3 protein has one entry. The table lists approximately 19,000 distinct CDR3 sequences, over 12% of them singletons, with around 14% in the top ten. Material for sequencing was PBMCs. Receptors were obtained from a female donor with HTLV-1-associated myelopathy (HAM/TSP).

This clonotype was detected ten times or more. V gene TRBV6-5 combines with J gene TRBJ1-2; 10 bases align to TRBD1. CDR1 and CDR2 (germline): MNHEY, SVGAGI. With 6 bases clipped from V and 5 bases from J, the junction kept 6 bases outside the gene matches. The CDR3 spans 14 residues. The CDR3 spells CASRRDRGHYGYTF. The CDR3 nucleotides read TGTGCCAGCAGGCGAGACAGGGGGCATTATGGCTACACCTTC.

This clonotype appeared many times. The chain combines TRBV3-1 with TRBJ2-1, with no clear D. This CDR3 is built from 14 residues. Trimming cost V 0 bases and J 6 bases, with 9 bases left between them. Germline V CDR1 and CDR2: LGHDT, YNNKEL (reference sequence). CDR3 sequence reads: CASSQDLDGNEQFF. CDR3 in DNA: TGTGCCAGCAGCCAAGACCTAGACGGCAATGAGCAGTTCTTC.

This clonotype showed up many times. This chain links TRBV20-1 with TRBJ1-6; 11 nucleotides match TRBD1. V lost 3 bases to trimming and J lost 7 bases; unmatched junction nucleotides: 2. This CDR3 has 14 amino acids. CDR1 is DFQATT, CDR2 SNEGSKA, per germline (reference sequence). The CDR3 DNA reads as TGCAGTGCTAGGGACAGGGGGCGGAATTCACCCCTCCACTTT. It encodes CSARDRGRNSPLHF.

This clonotype was counted at least ten times. The chain employs TRBV7-2 and TRBJ2-3, with 11 bases matching TRBD2. CDR3 length equals 19 residues. With V trimmed by 5 bases and J by 3 bases, 16 bases remained unmatched. Germline V gene sequence: CDR1 SGHTA, CDR2 FQGNSA. CDR3 coding DNA: TGTGCCAGCAGCCGCTTCCCTCGCCGTAGCGGGGGGGGTACAGATACGCAGTATTTT. Amino acids: CASSRFPRRSGGGTDTQYF.

This chain connects TRBV20-1 to TRBJ2-4, with 7 nucleotides matching TRBD2. V dropped 6 bases and J dropped 5; count of bases not matched to a gene: 10. The CDR3 contains 14 residues. CDR1 is DFQATT, CDR2 SNEGSKA, per germline (reference sequence). CDR3 amino acids: CSAPPTSAQNIQYF. The CDR3 DNA follows: TGCAGTGCACCCCCCACTAGCGCCCAAAACATTCAGTACTTC.

The sample holds many counts of this clonotype. The rearrangement links TRBV29-1 to TRBJ1-2, with D possibly being TRBD1 (6 bases). Germline V gene lookup returns CDR1 SQVTM and CDR2 ANQGSEA. The V gene lost 6 bases and the J gene lost 5 bases, with 16 bases spanning the gap. The CDR3 spans 13 residues. For the CDR3, the DNA is TGCAGCGTCTCCCCAGGGGCTGGGTATGGCTACACCTTC. This encodes CSVSPGAGYGYTF. The entire variable domain, with the rest obtained from reference TRBV29-1 and TRBJ1-2, is as follows: SAVISQKPSRDICQRGTSLTIQCQVDSQVTMMFWYRQQPGQSLTLIATANQGSEATYESGFVIDKFPISRPNLTFSTLTVSNMSPEDSSIYLCSVSPGAGYGYTFGSGTRLTVV.

This clonotype is labeled medium-sized. The chain is built from TRBV20-1 and TRBJ2-2; D is uncertain. The germline V and J ends were trimmed by 3 bases and 1 base, with 3 bases remaining between them. The germline gives CDR1 DFQATT, CDR2 SNEGSKA (reference sequence). CDR3 length: 12 amino acids. The CDR3, as DNA: TGCAGTGCTAGGTGGAACACCGGGGAGCTGTTTTTT. Translating it yields CSARWNTGELFF.

This clonotype was observed many times. The chain links TRBV27 to TRBJ1-1; no clear D gene. Trimming shortened V by 2 bases and J by 2 bases, and 9 bases separated the two germline ends. The CDR3 has 14 residues. Germline V CDR1 and CDR2: MNHEY, SMNVEV (reference sequence). The CDR3 sequence: CASSLEQPNTEAFF. The CDR3 DNA is TGTGCCAGCAGTTTAGAACAGCCTAACACTGAAGCTTTCTTT.

This clonotype was recorded many times. V gene TRBV7-6 combines with J gene TRBJ1-5, with a possible D match to TRBD1 (5 bases). This CDR3 spans 13 amino acids. Germline-derived CDR1 and CDR2 are SGHVS and FNYEAQ. V lost 8 bases to trimming and J lost 0 bases, with 8 bases between them. CDR3 nucleotides: TGTGCCAGCGGGGGACCTAGCAATCAGCCCCAGCATTTT. Its protein product is CASGGPSNQPQHF.

The V call is TRBV20-1, the J call TRBJ2-1, with D uncertain. This CDR3 is 15 amino acids long. Germline V lookup: CDR1 DFQATT, CDR2 SNEGSKA (reference sequence). The V and J ends lost 0 bases and 4 bases respectively, with 13 bases between them. CDR3 in amino acids: CSARDRAEPYNEQFF. The CDR3 DNA follows: TGCAGTGCTAGAGATCGGGCCGAGCCTTACAATGAGCAGTTCTTC.

This clonotype was seen at least ten times. The chain employs TRBV7-8 and TRBJ1-6; TRBD1 matches at 7 bases. The CDR3 length is 18 residues. V was pared by 5 bases and J by 4 bases, with 14 bases of the junction left unmatched. Germline V gene sequence: CDR1 SGHVS, CDR2 FQNEAQ. DNA of the CDR3: TGTGCCAGCAGCCCCCTCGGACAGGCCCTTACTTATAATTCACCCCTCCACTTT. This codes for CASSPLGQALTYNSPLHF.

This clonotype was seen repeatedly, ten times or more. V and J are TRBV5-1 and TRBJ2-5; maybe TRBD1 (6 bases). Germline V lookup: CDR1 SGHRS, CDR2 YFSETQ. Trimming took 4 bases from V and 1 from J, leaving 17 bases between them. The CDR3 length is 16 residues. The CDR3 loop reads CASSPLPVGGQETQYF. The CDR3 nucleotides read TGCGCCAGCAGCCCCCTTCCGGTAGGGGGCCAAGAGACCCAGTACTTC.